Presented here are 9 T cell receptor beta chains from one specimen sequenced in a study of T-cell reconstitution after alpha-beta-depleted transplantation in children. Library preparation (for TCRbeta) was performed with unique molecular identifiers. TCRdb reprocessed the PCR reads via MiXCR and lists one record per CDR3 protein. The profile covers 70,000 to 95,000 distinct CDR3 sequences, with about a sixth appearing a single time and around 19% taken by the ten largest. Here the sequenced sample was PBMCs, mostly from graft donor cells, taken 180 days after TCRalphabeta/CD19-depleted stem cell transplant. Source of these receptors: a male patient under 10 years old who had a stem cell transplant for acute lymphoblastic leukemia, so the T cells may come from the graft donor.

This rearrangement joins TRBV4-2 to TRBJ2-7, with D perhaps given as TRBD1 or TRBD2 (6 bases each). CDR1 is LGHNA, CDR2 YNFKEQ, per germline. Trimming stripped 9 bases from V and 5 bases from J, with 17 bases between. There are 13 residues in the CDR3. Written as DNA, the CDR3 is TGTGCCAGGGGCCCCGGGGGCAGTAACGAGCAGTACTTC. It translates to CARGPGGSNEQYF.

The rearrangement links TRBV27 to TRBJ2-2; the D gene is possibly TRBD2 (5 bases). Trimming pared 5 bases from V and 9 bases from J, leaving 22 bases between. The germline V gene has CDR1 MNHEY and CDR2 SMNVEV (reference sequence). The CDR3 extends over 16 amino acids. For the CDR3, the DNA is TGTGCCAGCAGTGAATACAGCGAGGGAAGTAGGCGGGAGCTGTTTTTT. Protein: CASSEYSEGSRRELFF.

The rearrangement links TRBV12-3 or TRBV12-4 to TRBJ1-5, with a tentative D call TRBD1 (5 bases). CDR3 length equals 18 residues. V gave up 6 bases and J gave up 0 bases, with 21 bases separating them. CDR3 nucleotides: TGTGCCAGCAGCCCCGGGGGTCCGGGCCCTTATAGCAATCAGCCCCAGCATTTT. It yields the protein CASSPGGPGPYSNQPQHF.

V and J are TRBV4-2 and TRBJ2-4; either TRBD1 or TRBD2 may fit D (5 bases each). Germline V CDR1 and CDR2: LGHNA, YNFKEQ. V gave up 0 bases and J gave up 8 bases, with 8 bases separating them. The CDR3 covers 13 residues. The DNA for the CDR3 is TGTGCCAGCAGCCAAGAGAGGGGAGACATTCAGTACTTC. As protein: CASSQERGDIQYF.

This clonotype showed up just a few times. The chain links TRBV5-6 to TRBJ2-2; TRBD1 matches at 7 bases. Germline values: CDR1 SGHDT, CDR2 YYEEEE. Unmatched junction bases numbered 8, after V lost 2 bases and J lost 1 base. The CDR3 runs 17 residues. In DNA, the CDR3 is TGTGCCAGCAGCTTCGGTCACACAGGGGTGAACACCGGGGAGCTGTTTTTT. It is translated as CASSFGHTGVNTGELFF.

In this sample, this clonotype turned up many times. V gene TRBV7-2 combines with J gene TRBJ2-5; D gene ambiguous. Trimming removed 1 base from V and 1 base from J, with 10 bases in between. Germline V lookup: CDR1 SGHTA, CDR2 FQGNSA. The CDR3 length is 15 residues. The CDR3 reads CASSLVAGSQETQYF. The CDR3 DNA is TGTGCCAGCAGCTTAGTGGCAGGTTCCCAAGAGACCCAGTACTTC.

This clonotype was seen a handful of times. V gene TRBV7-9 combines with J gene TRBJ2-3; 8 bases agree with TRBD2. The J segment lost 4 bases and the V segment lost 6 bases, leaving 9 bases of the junction unmatched. The CDR3 is 15 amino acids. Germline CDR1 SEHNR, CDR2 FQNEAQ (reference sequence). The CDR3, as DNA: TGTGCCAGCAGTTCCGGACTAGCTTTCGCAGATACGCAGTATTTT. Residues: CASSSGLAFADTQYF.

There are a few counts of this clonotype. The rearrangement joins TRBV5-5 to TRBJ1-5; tentatively, D is TRBD1 (5 bases). Trimming pared 4 bases from V and 1 base from J, leaving 18 bases between. The CDR3 runs to 17 residues. CDR1 and CDR2 (germline): SGHKS, YYEKEE (reference sequence). The CDR3, as DNA: TGTGCCAGCAGCCCGACGCCGGGACTTACAAGCAATCAGCCCCAGCATTTT. Protein product: CASSPTPGLTSNQPQHF. Using reference TRBV5-5 and TRBJ1-5 for the parts outside the CDR3, the full variable domain is DAGVTQSPTHLIKTRGQQVTLRCSPISGHKSVSWYQQVLGQGPQFIFQYYEKEERGRGNFPDRFSARQFPNYSSELNVNALLLGDSALYLCASSPTPGLTSNQPQHFGDGTRLSIL.

The chain joins TRBV27 to TRBJ2-2; 7 bases fit TRBD2. The CDR3 loop spans 15 amino acids. V was pared by 7 bases and J by 4 bases, with 9 bases of the junction left unmatched. The germline V gene encodes CDR1 MNHEY and CDR2 SMNVEV (reference sequence). The CDR3 spells CASTTAGSGTGELFF. The CDR3 region has the DNA TGTGCCAGCACTACAGCGGGGTCGGGCACCGGGGAGCTGTTTTTT.